Listed below are T cell receptor beta chains from one sample, sequenced in a study of cytomegalovirus exposure and HLA in healthy donors. Profiled with immunoSEQ multiplex PCR; TCRdb holds only in-frame clones, not every one. The sample has 100,000 to 150,000 clones, around 70% seen once; the top ten hold roughly 2.7%. Material: PBMCs. These receptors all stem from a human donor in good health. Each CDR3 is given with its conserved first and last residue. The order of the fields is D gene, J gene, V gene, clone size, CDR3 DNA, CDR3 protein. The D gene is left open where the match is weak. The size entry is marked missing in some rows and otherwise reads once, few, many or a size class.

D: -
J: TRBJ1-1
V: TRBV28
size: once
DNA: TGTGCCAGCAGTCCCGTCGCCGCCACGGTATCTGCTTTCTTT
CDR3: CASSPVAATVSAFF

D: -
J: TRBJ1-3
V: TRBV29-1
size: -
DNA: TGCAGCGTTGGACAGAGCTCTGGAAACACCATATATTTT
CDR3: CSVGQSSGNTIYF

D: TRBD2
J: TRBJ2-4
V: TRBV29-1
size: once
DNA: TGCAGCGTTCGGGGGGACATTCAGTACTTC
CDR3: CSVRGDIQYF

D: TRBD1
J: TRBJ1-1
V: TRBV19
size: few
DNA: TGTGCCAGTAGTATCACAGGGGCGGCCTTGAACACTGAAGCTTTCTTT
CDR3: CASSITGAALNTEAFF

D: -
J: TRBJ2-5
V: TRBV7-9
size: -
DNA: TGTTCCAGCAGTGGGGGCAGGGCCTTAGAGACCCAGTACTTC
CDR3: CSSSGGRALETQYF

D: TRBD1
J: TRBJ1-2
V: TRBV4-3
size: -
DNA: TGCGCCAGCAGCCGCTCCGGACAGGGATCCCATGGCTACACCTTC
CDR3: CASSRSGQGSHGYTF

D: TRBD2
J: TRBJ2-2
V: TRBV10-3
size: -
DNA: TGTGCCATCAGTGGGCGGGAGTCCGGGGAGCTGTTTTTT
CDR3: CAISGRESGELFF

D: -
J: TRBJ1-5
V: TRBV6-1
size: few
DNA: TGTGCCAGCATTTCCGGGACAACGATCAATCAGCCCCAGCATTTT
CDR3: CASISGTTINQPQHF

D: -
J: TRBJ1-1
V: TRBV28
size: -
DNA: TGTGCCAGCAGGTGGGGGAGGATGAACACTGAAGCTTTCTTT
CDR3: CASRWGRMNTEAFF

D: TRBD2
J: TRBJ2-3
V: TRBV7-3
size: -
DNA: TGTGCCAGCAGGTTAACCGGGACTAGCTTGAGTTTTGTGAACCCCATAAGCACAGATACGCAGTATTTT
CDR3: CASRLTGTSLSFVNPISTDTQYF

D: -
J: TRBJ1-1
V: TRBV6-5
size: few
DNA: TGTGCCAGCAGTTACGTTGGGGAGCCCCACACTGAAGCTTTCTTT
CDR3: CASSYVGEPHTEAFF

D: TRBD1
J: TRBJ1-3
V: TRBV19
size: -
DNA: TGTGCCAGTAGTCCAAGGACAGGGTGGAGTGGAAACACCATATATTTT
CDR3: CASSPRTGWSGNTIYF

D: TRBD1
J: TRBJ2-3
V: TRBV9
size: few
DNA: TGTGCCAGCAGCAGTATGCCCAGGGGGGATACGCAGTATTTT
CDR3: CASSSMPRGDTQYF

D: -
J: TRBJ1-2
V: TRBV20-1
size: -
DNA: TGCAGTGCTAGTGGGGCTGGCTACACCTTC
CDR3: CSASGAGYTF

D: -
J: TRBJ2-7
V: TRBV30
size: -
DNA: TGTGCCTTCACCTCGGGAGACGGGGAGTACTTC
CDR3: CAFTSGDGEYF

D: -
J: TRBJ1-2
V: TRBV29-1
size: -
DNA: TGCAGCGTTGCCGCCTCGCCAGGGTCTGGTGGCTACACCTTC
CDR3: CSVAASPGSGGYTF

D: -
J: TRBJ2-2
V: TRBV5-5
size: -
DNA: TGTGCCAGCAGCCACGGGCGGGTCACCGGGGAGCTGTTTTTT
CDR3: CASSHGRVTGELFF

D: -
J: TRBJ2-3
V: TRBV13
size: -
DNA: TGTGCCAGCAGCTTGCGGGGCACAGATACGCAGTATTTT
CDR3: CASSLRGTDTQYF

D: TRBD2
J: TRBJ2-7
V: TRBV7-9
size: -
DNA: TGTGCCAGCAGCCCAGGACTAGCGGGCTCCTACGAGCAGTACTTC
CDR3: CASSPGLAGSYEQYF

D: TRBD1
J: TRBJ1-2
V: TRBV6-4
size: -
DNA: TGTGCCAGCAGTCCCGGGACAGGGTATGCCTATGGCTACACCTTC
CDR3: CASSPGTGYAYGYTF

D: TRBD2
J: TRBJ2-1
V: TRBV4-2
size: few
DNA: TGTGCCAGCAGCCAAGATCTACGCACTAGCGGGAGGGCCAGAAATGAGCAGTTCTTC
CDR3: CASSQDLRTSGRARNEQFF

D: TRBD2
J: TRBJ2-5
V: TRBV27
size: -
DNA: TGTGCCAGCAGTCTCGTTGCCGGGACTAGTTTTGAGACCCAGTACTTC
CDR3: CASSLVAGTSFETQYF

D: TRBD1
J: TRBJ2-3
V: TRBV7-9
size: few
DNA: TGTGCCAGCAGCTTAGCCTCCGGGACAGGGCTCACAGATACGCAGTATTTT
CDR3: CASSLASGTGLTDTQYF

D: -
J: TRBJ2-7
V: TRBV5-5
size: -
DNA: TGTGCCAGCAGCCGTACCGGGACTTCCCAATCCTACGAGCAGTACTTC
CDR3: CASSRTGTSQSYEQYF

D: TRBD1
J: TRBJ1-3
V: TRBV7-7
size: -
DNA: TGTGCTAGCAGCCAGGGACAGGGAGCTGGAAACACCATATATTTT
CDR3: CASSQGQGAGNTIYF

D: TRBD1
J: TRBJ1-3
V: TRBV4-3
size: -
DNA: TGCGCCAGCAGCCACACCGGGACAGGCTCTGGAAACACCATATATTTT
CDR3: CASSHTGTGSGNTIYF

D: TRBD1
J: TRBJ2-7
V: TRBV5-1
size: once
DNA: TGCGCCAGCAGCTTGGGTGGACAGGGAGGCGAGCAGTACTTC
CDR3: CASSLGGQGGEQYF

D: TRBD2
J: TRBJ2-7
V: TRBV7-2
size: few
DNA: TGTGCCAGCAGCCCCCTCCGACTAGCGGGGAGATCCTACGAGCAGTACTTC
CDR3: CASSPLRLAGRSYEQYF

D: -
J: TRBJ2-5
V: TRBV4-2
size: -
DNA: TGTGCCAGCAGCCAAGGGGGATCGGGGGAAGAGACCCAGTACTTC
CDR3: CASSQGGSGEETQYF

D: -
J: TRBJ1-1
V: TRBV9
size: -
DNA: TGTGCCAGCAGCCCTCGTCCGAACACTGAAGCTTTCTTT
CDR3: CASSPRPNTEAFF

D: -
J: TRBJ1-4
V: TRBV7-2
size: -
DNA: TGTGCCAGCAGCTTAGGGGGGGTGGGGGAAAAACTGTTTTTT
CDR3: CASSLGGVGEKLFF

D: TRBD1
J: TRBJ1-1
V: TRBV27
size: -
DNA: TGTGCCAGCAGTGACAGGGCCGTCTACACTGAAGCTTTCTTT
CDR3: CASSDRAVYTEAFF

D: -
J: TRBJ2-2
V: TRBV5-4
size: -
DNA: TGTGCCAGCAGCCACAGGAGTGCCGGGGAGCTGTTTTTT
CDR3: CASSHRSAGELFF

D: -
J: TRBJ1-3
V: TRBV25-1
size: -
DNA: TGTGCCAGCAGTGAATTTACTGTCGGAAACACCATATATTTT
CDR3: CASSEFTVGNTIYF

D: -
J: TRBJ1-1
V: TRBV5-4
size: once
DNA: TGTACCAGCAGCCCGTGGGGGCCGCAGAACACTGAAGCTTTCTTT
CDR3: CTSSPWGPQNTEAFF

D: -
J: TRBJ2-7
V: TRBV21-1
size: -
DNA: TGTGCCAGCACGATAGGACAACTACGGGACGAGCAGTACTTC
CDR3: CASTIGQLRDEQYF

D: -
J: TRBJ1-1
V: TRBV19
size: -
DNA: TGTGCCAGTAGTATAGACTTTTACAGGGCGGCGAACACTGAAGCTTTCTTT
CDR3: CASSIDFYRAANTEAFF

D: -
J: TRBJ2-1
V: TRBV4-2
size: -
DNA: TGTGCCAGCAGCCTAGACCTACTCGGTGAGCAGTTCTTC
CDR3: CASSLDLLGEQFF

D: -
J: TRBJ1-5
V: TRBV10-3
size: -
DNA: TGTGCCATCAGTGAGACCGGACACGAGCCCCAGCATTTT
CDR3: CAISETGHEPQHF

D: TRBD1
J: TRBJ1-2
V: TRBV7-8
size: few
DNA: TGTGCCAGCAGCCGAGATGGGACAGCCGGTTCGGGCGGCTACACCTTC
CDR3: CASSRDGTAGSGGYTF

D: TRBD2
J: TRBJ2-1
V: TRBV5-1
size: few
DNA: TGCGCCAGCAGCTCGGCTAGCGGGGCTACTCCTACGAATGAGCAGTTCTTC
CDR3: CASSSASGATPTNEQFF

D: TRBD1
J: TRBJ1-1
V: TRBV10-3
size: medium-sized
DNA: TGTGCCTCAACCACAGGGGCCCGAACTGAAGCTTTCTTT
CDR3: CASTTGARTEAFF

D: TRBD1
J: TRBJ1-5
V: TRBV28
size: few
DNA: TGTGCCAGCAGTCCGGACAGGGCACAGCCCCAGCATTTT
CDR3: CASSPDRAQPQHF

D: -
J: TRBJ1-5
V: TRBV2
size: -
DNA: TGTGCCAGCACGGAAGACAGGCGAAGCAATCAGCCCCAGCATTTT
CDR3: CASTEDRRSNQPQHF

D: TRBD1
J: TRBJ2-7
V: TRBV5-1
size: -
DNA: TGCGCCAGCAGCTCCGATTTGGGACAGGGAACGGCCGAGCAGTACTTC
CDR3: CASSSDLGQGTAEQYF

D: TRBD2
J: TRBJ2-1
V: TRBV28
size: -
DNA: TGTGCCAGCAGTTTATCGGGACTAGCGGGAGGGCCCTTCTCCTACAATGAGCAGTTCTTC
CDR3: CASSLSGLAGGPFSYNEQFF

D: -
J: TRBJ2-2
V: TRBV5-5
size: -
DNA: TGTGCCAGCAGCGGGGGGGCAGGGTGGGGCACCGGGGAGCTGTTTTTT
CDR3: CASSGGAGWGTGELFF

D: TRBD1
J: TRBJ1-4
V: TRBV30
size: -
DNA: TGTGCCTGTCGACAGGGACCAAAACTGTTTTTT
CDR3: CACRQGPKLFF

D: -
J: TRBJ2-7
V: TRBV7-9
size: few
DNA: TGTGCCAGCAGCTTAGGGGGGGTAACCTACGAGCAGTACTTC
CDR3: CASSLGGVTYEQYF

D: -
J: TRBJ2-7
V: TRBV2
size: -
DNA: TGTGCCAGCAGTGAAGCGAGAGACTACGAGCAGTACTTC
CDR3: CASSEARDYEQYF

D: -
J: TRBJ1-2
V: TRBV16
size: -
DNA: TGTGCCAGCAGCCAAGGCAGGGTGAATGGCTACACCTTC
CDR3: CASSQGRVNGYTF

D: TRBD1
J: TRBJ1-4
V: TRBV15
size: -
DNA: TGTGCCACCTCCGGAGCTAGGGACAGCAAGGCAACTAATGAAAAACTGTTTTTT
CDR3: CATSGARDSKATNEKLFF

D: TRBD2
J: TRBJ2-2
V: TRBV9
size: -
DNA: TGTGCCAGCAGCACCCGGACTAGCGGTACCGGGGAGCTGTTTTTT
CDR3: CASSTRTSGTGELFF